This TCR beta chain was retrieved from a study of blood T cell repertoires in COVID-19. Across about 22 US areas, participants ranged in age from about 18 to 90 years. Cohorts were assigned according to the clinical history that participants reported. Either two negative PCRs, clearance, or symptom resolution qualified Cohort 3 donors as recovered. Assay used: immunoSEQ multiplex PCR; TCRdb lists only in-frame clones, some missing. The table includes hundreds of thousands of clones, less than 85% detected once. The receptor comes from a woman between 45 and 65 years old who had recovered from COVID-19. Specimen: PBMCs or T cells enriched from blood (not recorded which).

As DNA, the CDR3 is TGTGCCACCAGTGATCCCCTCCACAGACTAGCCCGTATATACGAGCAGTACTTC. It yields the protein CATSDPLHRLARIYEQYF. The chain combines TRBV24-1 with TRBJ2-7; 7 bases agree with TRBD2. V shed 3 bases, J shed 4 bases, and the junction held 17 bases outside the gene matches. Germline values: CDR1 KGHDR, CDR2 SFDVKD. This CDR3 region has 18 residues.